Listed below are T cell receptor beta chains from one sample, sequenced in a study of cytomegalovirus exposure and HLA in healthy donors. Assay: immunoSEQ multiplex PCR; the TCRdb copy retains only in-frame clones and omits some. The sample contains about 150,000 clones, 75% to 90% of which appear only once. Sequencing was done on a sample of PBMCs. The receptors shown here come from a man aged 30 to 39 in good health and CMV-seropositive. Each CDR3 is given with its conserved first and last residue. The order of the fields is clone size, V gene, J gene, D gene, CDR3 DNA, CDR3 protein. D genes are given only for firm matches. Clone size is stated in some rows and not others, as once, few, many or a class when expanded.

size: .; V: TRBV10-2; J: TRBJ2-7; D: TRBD1; DNA: TGCGCCAGCAGGACAGGGGGATACGAGCAGTACTTC; CDR3: CASRTGGYEQYF
size: .; V: TRBV29-1; J: TRBJ2-3; D: TRBD1; DNA: TGCAGCGTTTCCCGACAGGGTACGCAGTATTTT; CDR3: CSVSRQGTQYF
size: .; V: TRBV4-1; J: TRBJ1-5; D: .; DNA: TGCGCCAGCAGCCAAATCGACAGGAGCAATCAGCCCCAGCATTTT; CDR3: CASSQIDRSNQPQHF
size: .; V: TRBV12-5; J: TRBJ1-5; D: TRBD1; DNA: TGTGCTAGTGGTTTAGGACAGGGGGCGATGGGCAATCAGCCCCAGCATTTT; CDR3: CASGLGQGAMGNQPQHF
size: .; V: TRBV14; J: TRBJ2-3; D: TRBD2; DNA: TGTGCCAGCAGCCCTGGACTAGCGGGACGGACAGATACGCAGTATTTT; CDR3: CASSPGLAGRTDTQYF
size: .; V: TRBV19; J: TRBJ2-7; D: .; DNA: TGTGCCAGTAGTATGAGGGGCGGGACAGCTTCCTACGAGCAGTACTTC; CDR3: CASSMRGGTASYEQYF
size: .; V: TRBV11-2; J: TRBJ2-7; D: .; DNA: TGTGCCAGCAGTCGTCAGGACAGATTCTACGAGCAGTACTTC; CDR3: CASSRQDRFYEQYF
size: .; V: TRBV7-9; J: TRBJ2-7; D: .; DNA: TGTGCCAGCAGCTTAGGTCTTCAGGGGACATCCTACGAGCAGTACTTC; CDR3: CASSLGLQGTSYEQYF
size: few; V: TRBV2; J: TRBJ2-5; D: .; DNA: TGTGCCAGCAGTGGGGATCAGGGGTGGGAGACCCAGTACTTC; CDR3: CASSGDQGWETQYF
size: .; V: TRBV2; J: TRBJ1-5; D: TRBD1; DNA: TGTGCCAGCAGCGAAGACAGGGGGTACCAGCCCCAGCATTTT; CDR3: CASSEDRGYQPQHF
size: .; V: TRBV6-5; J: TRBJ2-5; D: TRBD1; DNA: TGTGCCAGCAGTGTCACCGGGACAGGGCGTCTTGGGCAGTACTTC; CDR3: CASSVTGTGRLGQYF
size: .; V: TRBV13; J: TRBJ1-4; D: TRBD1; DNA: TGTGCCAGCAGCTACTCCCAACAGGGGTTCGGGGATGAAAAACTGTTTTTT; CDR3: CASSYSQQGFGDEKLFF
size: .; V: TRBV18; J: TRBJ2-7; D: .; DNA: TGTGCCAGCTCACCGAGCTCCTACGAGCAGTACTTC; CDR3: CASSPSSYEQYF
size: .; V: TRBV11-2; J: TRBJ2-7; D: .; DNA: TGTGCCAGCAGAGACTTCCGGGGGTCAAGCTCCTACGAGCAGTACTTC; CDR3: CASRDFRGSSSYEQYF
size: .; V: TRBV4-1; J: TRBJ1-6; D: .; DNA: TGCGCCAGCAGCCAAGCCCACGGACTGAACAATTCACCCCTCCACTTT; CDR3: CASSQAHGLNNSPLHF
size: .; V: TRBV27; J: TRBJ2-3; D: TRBD2; DNA: TGTGCCAGCACGAAGCGGGGGAGCACAGATACGCAGTATTTT; CDR3: CASTKRGSTDTQYF
size: .; V: TRBV7-8; J: TRBJ1-1; D: TRBD1; DNA: TGTGCCAGCAGCTTAGAGGACCAGGGGGCGGGCACTGAAGCTTTCTTT; CDR3: CASSLEDQGAGTEAFF
size: medium-sized; V: TRBV4-2; J: TRBJ1-5; D: TRBD1; DNA: TGTGCCAGCAGCATCCGACAGGGGAGCAATCAGCCCCAGCATTTT; CDR3: CASSIRQGSNQPQHF
size: .; V: TRBV27; J: TRBJ1-2; D: TRBD1; DNA: TGTGCCAGCAGTCTCGGACAGGGCAACTATGGCTACACCTTC; CDR3: CASSLGQGNYGYTF
size: few; V: TRBV9; J: TRBJ1-2; D: .; DNA: TGTGCCAGCAGCGCCCTCGGGAGCCTTAACTATGGCTACACCTTC; CDR3: CASSALGSLNYGYTF
size: .; V: TRBV7-3; J: TRBJ2-3; D: TRBD2; DNA: TGTGCCAGCAGCAGCTTGGCGGGAGGAGGCACAGATACGCAGTATTTT; CDR3: CASSSLAGGGTDTQYF
size: once; V: TRBV4-2; J: TRBJ2-3; D: .; DNA: TGTGCCAGCAGCCAAGATATCAGGGGGGCCACAGATACGCAGTATTTT; CDR3: CASSQDIRGATDTQYF
size: .; V: TRBV7-2; J: TRBJ2-2; D: TRBD2; DNA: TGTGCCAGCAGTCGACTAGCGGGGGCCGGGGAGCTGTTTTTT; CDR3: CASSRLAGAGELFF
size: .; V: TRBV5-4; J: TRBJ2-1; D: TRBD2; DNA: TGTGCCAGCAGCTTGGTGGGTAGCGGGAGAGAGTACAATGAGCAGTTCTTC; CDR3: CASSLVGSGREYNEQFF
size: .; V: TRBV5-4; J: TRBJ2-7; D: TRBD2; DNA: TGTGCCAGCAGCCAAGGGGATTGGGCTAGCGGGAGTACCGAGCAGTACTTC; CDR3: CASSQGDWASGSTEQYF
size: .; V: TRBV20-1; J: TRBJ2-1; D: .; DNA: TGCAGTGCGACACGCCGGGACTTTGAGTTCTTC; CDR3: CSATRRDFEFF
size: .; V: TRBV27; J: TRBJ1-5; D: .; DNA: TGTGCCAGCAGCCCCTCGGGGACTCCCGGCAATCAGCCCCAGCATTTT; CDR3: CASSPSGTPGNQPQHF
size: .; V: TRBV19; J: TRBJ1-2; D: .; DNA: TGTGCCAGTAGTATAGATCGACAGGCCTATGGCTACACCTTC; CDR3: CASSIDRQAYGYTF
size: .; V: TRBV19; J: TRBJ2-5; D: TRBD2; DNA: TGTGCCAGTAGGGGGACTAGCGGGCAAGAGACCCAGTACTTC; CDR3: CASRGTSGQETQYF
size: once; V: TRBV18; J: TRBJ2-1; D: .; DNA: TGTGCCAGCTCACCGGGAGCTATCTCCTACAATGAGCAGTTCTTC; CDR3: CASSPGAISYNEQFF
size: .; V: TRBV6-1; J: TRBJ1-3; D: .; DNA: TGTGCCAGCAGTGCTAACAGCCTTACCTCTGGAAACACCATATATTTT; CDR3: CASSANSLTSGNTIYF
size: few; V: TRBV7-7; J: TRBJ2-5; D: TRBD2; DNA: TGTGCCAGCAGCTTAGGACTAGCCGAGACCCAGTACTTC; CDR3: CASSLGLAETQYF
size: .; V: TRBV5-1; J: TRBJ2-7; D: .; DNA: TGCGCCAGCAGAAGCGACAGGAATCCTAGGGAGCAGTACTTC; CDR3: CASRSDRNPREQYF
size: .; V: TRBV6-5; J: TRBJ1-5; D: TRBD1; DNA: TGTGCCAGCAGTAAGACCACAGGGGGTGTACAGCCCCAGCATTTT; CDR3: CASSKTTGGVQPQHF
size: .; V: TRBV7-3; J: TRBJ2-7; D: TRBD1; DNA: TGTGCCAGCAGCTCGGGACAGGGGGCGCCCTACGAGCAGTACTTC; CDR3: CASSSGQGAPYEQYF
size: .; V: TRBV19; J: TRBJ2-2; D: .; DNA: TGTGCCAGTAGTAGGGGCAGGATCACCGGGGAGCTGTTTTTT; CDR3: CASSRGRITGELFF
size: few; V: TRBV6-6; J: TRBJ1-1; D: TRBD1; DNA: TGTGCCATCTTACAGGGGCGGGGTGAAGCTTTCTTT; CDR3: CAILQGRGEAFF
size: .; V: TRBV11-3; J: TRBJ2-7; D: .; DNA: TGTGCCAGCAGCTTAGTTCTATACGAGCAGTACTTC; CDR3: CASSLVLYEQYF
size: .; V: TRBV7-3; J: TRBJ2-3; D: .; DNA: TGTGCCAGCAGCCCGGACTCGTCTCCTCCAGATACGCAGTATTTT; CDR3: CASSPDSSPPDTQYF
size: .; V: TRBV4-1; J: TRBJ2-7; D: .; DNA: TGCGCCAGCAGTCAGATAGCACGAAACTACGAGCAGTACTTC; CDR3: CASSQIARNYEQYF
size: .; V: TRBV4-1; J: TRBJ2-7; D: TRBD1; DNA: TGCGCCAGCAGCCAAGATTCTGGATCGGACAGGTACTACGAGCAGTACTTC; CDR3: CASSQDSGSDRYYEQYF
size: .; V: TRBV2; J: TRBJ1-5; D: .; DNA: TGTGCCAGCAGTGAAGTGGAGGGGCCGCTTGGCTATGGCAATCAGCCCCAGCATTTT; CDR3: CASSEVEGPLGYGNQPQHF
size: .; V: TRBV27; J: TRBJ2-6; D: TRBD1; DNA: TGTGCCAGCAGTCTCCGACAGGGGTTCCTCTCTGGGGCCAACGTCCTGACTTTC; CDR3: CASSLRQGFLSGANVLTF
size: .; V: TRBV27; J: TRBJ1-2; D: TRBD1; DNA: TGTGCCAGCCGACAGGGGAGTTATGGCTACACCTTC; CDR3: CASRQGSYGYTF
size: .; V: TRBV28; J: TRBJ1-1; D: TRBD1; DNA: TGTGCCAGCAGTCCATTGGGCCCGGGCGGACAGGGGTTCTGGAACACTGAAGCTTTCTTT; CDR3: CASSPLGPGGQGFWNTEAFF
size: .; V: TRBV9; J: TRBJ2-3; D: TRBD1; DNA: TGTGCCAGCAGCGTAGAGGGGGCAAGCGGCACAGATACGCAGTATTTT; CDR3: CASSVEGASGTDTQYF
size: .; V: TRBV7-3; J: TRBJ2-1; D: .; DNA: TGTGCCAGCAGCTTAACAGGGCTAGCCTTAAGAACGGAGCAGTTCTTC; CDR3: CASSLTGLALRTEQFF
size: once; V: TRBV14; J: TRBJ2-7; D: TRBD1; DNA: TGTGCCAGCAGCCAAGTCTCTTCCGGACAGGGTGTCTACGAGCAGTACTTC; CDR3: CASSQVSSGQGVYEQYF
size: few; V: TRBV6-5; J: TRBJ1-1; D: .; DNA: TGTGCCAGCAGTTTCGCACAGGGCACTGAAGCTTTCTTT; CDR3: CASSFAQGTEAFF
size: .; V: TRBV30; J: TRBJ2-5; D: .; DNA: TGTGCCTGGACTAGAGACCCGGCCAACGGCCAGTACTTC; CDR3: CAWTRDPANGQYF
size: .; V: TRBV18; J: TRBJ2-5; D: TRBD1; DNA: TGTGCCTGTACCGGGACAGGAGACTTCCAAGAGACCCAGTACTTC; CDR3: CACTGTGDFQETQYF